These T cell receptor beta chains were read from a single sample in a study of T cell responses to AZD1222 COVID-19 vaccine. Some clones are missing from TCRdb's copy, which holds only in-frame ones; the method was immunoSEQ multiplex PCR. The data hold about 160,000 clones, with roughly nine tenths observed a single time. Sequencing used peripheral blood, obtained on day 0 of AZD1222 vaccination. Receptor source: an adult in good health. CDR3s include the opening cysteine and the closing phenylalanine or tryptophan. A D gene is named only where the DNA matches it firmly. Expanded clones are given a class, and other clones once, few, many or no size at all.

CDR3 | DNA | V | D | J | size
CASSLTGGDQETQYF | TGTGCCAGCAGCTTAACAGGGGGGGATCAGGAGACCCAGTACTTC | TRBV7-9 | - | TRBJ2-5 | -
CASTETWSGELFF | TGTGCCAGCACCGAAACCTGGTCCGGGGAGCTGTTTTTT | TRBV6-6 | - | TRBJ2-2 | -
CASSDGEGGYNEQFF | TGTGCCAGCAGTGATGGGGAGGGGGGGTACAATGAGCAGTTCTTC | TRBV6-1 | - | TRBJ2-1 | many
CATSEDHSGRAYNEQFF | TGTGCCACCAGTGAGGATCATAGCGGGAGAGCTTACAATGAGCAGTTCTTC | TRBV24-1 | TRBD2 | TRBJ2-1 | -
CASSPPIPIYGYTF | TGTGCCAGCTCACCACCTATACCGATCTATGGCTACACCTTC | TRBV18 | - | TRBJ1-2 | -
CASRFTGGEAFF | TGTGCCAGCAGGTTTACAGGGGGTGAAGCTTTCTTT | TRBV6-5 | TRBD1 | TRBJ1-1 | once
CASSIGRVSEQYF | TGTGCCAGTAGTATAGGCAGGGTTAGCGAGCAGTACTTC | TRBV19 | - | TRBJ2-7 | -
CASSQDPTGVGEKLFF | TGCGCCAGCAGCCAAGATCCCACGGGGGTAGGGGAAAAACTGTTTTTT | TRBV4-3 | - | TRBJ1-4 | -
CATRQGADTQYF | TGTGCCACCCGACAGGGTGCAGATACGCAGTATTTT | TRBV24-1 | TRBD1 | TRBJ2-3 | -
CASSERLAGGGNTDTQYF | TGTGCCAGCAGTGAGAGGCTAGCGGGAGGTGGTAACACAGATACGCAGTATTTT | TRBV6-1 | TRBD2 | TRBJ2-3 | -
CASSLDRVNYGYTF | TGTGCCAGCAGCTTAGACAGGGTTAACTATGGCTACACCTTC | TRBV7-2 | - | TRBJ1-2 | -
CASSEVTGEFF | TGTGCCAGCAGTGAAGTGACAGGGGAGTTCTTC | TRBV2 | TRBD1 | TRBJ2-1 | -
CASSIPGGWETQYF | TGTGCCAGTAGTATTCCAGGGGGCTGGGAGACCCAGTACTTC | TRBV19 | TRBD1 | TRBJ2-5 | -
CASSWGRDGEQFF | TGTGCCAGCAGTTGGGGGCGTGACGGTGAGCAGTTCTTC | TRBV27 | - | TRBJ2-1 | -
CASSPWRGQGNSPLHF | TGTGCCAGCAGCCCGTGGAGGGGACAGGGCAATTCACCCCTCCACTTT | TRBV5-8 | TRBD1 | TRBJ1-6 | -
CASRPRADSPLHF | TGTGCCAGCAGGCCTAGGGCTGATTCACCCCTCCACTTT | TRBV2 | - | TRBJ1-6 | -
CASSTGPNTEAFF | TGTGCCAGCAGCACGGGGCCTAACACTGAAGCTTTCTTT | TRBV12-3/TRBV12-4 | - | TRBJ1-1 | -
CASSGHRGGTEKLFF | TGTGCCAGCAGCGGCCACAGGGGAGGAACTGAAAAACTGTTTTTT | TRBV9 | TRBD1 | TRBJ1-4 | -
CASSEDRAAYNEQFF | TGTGCCAGCAGTGAAGACAGGGCGGCCTACAATGAGCAGTTCTTC | TRBV2 | - | TRBJ2-1 | -
CASSLGTAFSGKLFF | TGTGCCAGCAGCCTCGGGACAGCGTTTAGCGGAAAACTGTTTTTT | TRBV5-5 | TRBD1 | TRBJ1-4 | -
CADAQDRRSYNEQFF | TGTGCCGACGCTCAGGACAGGCGCTCCTACAATGAGCAGTTCTTC | TRBV2 | TRBD1 | TRBJ2-1 | -
CAISESHSTGELFF | TGTGCCATCAGTGAGTCCCATTCCACCGGGGAGCTGTTTTTT | TRBV10-3 | - | TRBJ2-2 | -
CASSEPGNQPQHF | TGTGCCAGCAGTGAGCCCGGGAATCAGCCCCAGCATTTT | TRBV6-1 | - | TRBJ1-5 | once
CASSDFKFRELFF | TGTGCCAGCAGTGACTTCAAGTTTAGGGAGCTGTTTTTT | TRBV25-1 | - | TRBJ2-2 | -
CASSPELSTSTDTQYF | TGTGCCAGCAGTCCCGAATTGTCGACTAGCACAGATACGCAGTATTTT | TRBV28 | - | TRBJ2-3 | -
CSVEDVSGGNTGELFF | TGCAGCGTTGAAGATGTCTCGGGGGGGAACACCGGGGAGCTGTTTTTT | TRBV29-1 | TRBD2 | TRBJ2-2 | -
CASSLGWLAETNEQFF | TGTGCCAGCAGCTTAGGCTGGCTAGCGGAAACCAATGAGCAGTTCTTC | TRBV7-9 | TRBD2 | TRBJ2-1 | -
CASSSLPGGGELFF | TGTGCCAGCAGCTCCCTCCCAGGAGGTGGGGAGCTGTTTTTT | TRBV11-2 | - | TRBJ2-2 | -
CASSLYGRVRPTDTQYF | TGCGCCAGCAGCCTATACGGTCGAGTCCGGCCCACAGATACGCAGTATTTT | TRBV5-1 | - | TRBJ2-3 | few
CASSPDKTGVDEQYF | TGTGCCAGTAGTCCCGACAAGACAGGGGTGGACGAGCAGTACTTC | TRBV19 | TRBD1 | TRBJ2-7 | -
CASSSRSGVTYEQYF | TGTGCCAGCAGTTCCCGGTCTGGAGTTACCTACGAGCAGTACTTC | TRBV6-2/TRBV6-3 | - | TRBJ2-7 | -
CATSDGGTGLEQYF | TGTGCCACCAGTGACGGCGGGACAGGGCTCGAGCAGTACTTC | TRBV24-1 | TRBD1 | TRBJ2-7 | -
CASSYYRGANVLTF | TGTGCCAGCAGTTACTACAGGGGGGCCAACGTCCTGACTTTC | TRBV6-5 | - | TRBJ2-6 | -
CASSFLRPWPGEEKLFF | TGTGCCAGCAGCTTTTTGCGTCCTTGGCCAGGGGAGGAAAAACTGTTTTTT | TRBV11-2 | - | TRBJ1-4 | -
CASSEALLGDHYPYEQYF | TGTGCCAGCAGTGAAGCGCTTCTGGGGGACCATTACCCCTACGAGCAGTACTTC | TRBV6-1 | - | TRBJ2-7 | -
CASTLGSGATSYEQYF | TGTGCCAGCACTCTTGGTAGCGGGGCAACCTCCTACGAGCAGTACTTC | TRBV3-1/TRBV3-2 | TRBD2 | TRBJ2-7 | once
CASSPRLFESSYGYTF | TGTGCCAGCAGCCCCCGGCTATTTGAGAGCTCCTATGGCTACACCTTC | TRBV27 | - | TRBJ1-2 | -
CASSLRGTSGNTIYF | TGTGCCAGCAGTTTGAGGGGGACCTCTGGAAACACCATATATTTT | TRBV28 | - | TRBJ1-3 | -
CASSSGSYEQYF | TGTGCCAGCAGCTCGGGTAGCTACGAGCAGTACTTC | TRBV13 | - | TRBJ2-7 | -
CATSDPQLGNQPQHF | TGTGCCACCAGTGATCCCCAGTTGGGCAATCAGCCCCAGCATTTT | TRBV24-1 | - | TRBJ1-5 | -
CASRSTDGTACGEQFF | TGTGCAAGTCGCTCAACGGACGGGACAGCTTGCGGTGAGCAGTTCTTC | TRBV12-2 | - | TRBJ2-1 | -
CASSLFGGTGDTIYF | TGTGCCAGCAGCTTATTCGGGGGCACCGGGGACACCATATATTTT | TRBV7-2 | - | TRBJ1-3 | -
CASSPSMDAATEAFF | TGTGCCAGCTCACCATCGATGGATGCAGCCACTGAAGCTTTCTTT | TRBV18 | - | TRBJ1-1 | -
CASSQDLRSTEAFF | TGCGCCAGCAGCCAAGATTTAAGAAGCACTGAAGCTTTCTTT | TRBV4-3 | - | TRBJ1-1 | -
CASSLAEWVGNQPQHF | TGTGCCAGCAGCTTAGCGGAGTGGGTCGGCAATCAGCCCCAGCATTTT | TRBV7-8 | - | TRBJ1-5 | -
CASSLDGGEVETQYF | TGTGCCAGCAGCTTAGATGGGGGGGAAGTAGAGACCCAGTACTTC | TRBV7-2 | TRBD2 | TRBJ2-5 | -
CASSQGPRQGADNEQFF | TGCGCCAGCAGCCAAGGCCCCCGACAGGGGGCGGACAATGAGCAGTTCTTC | TRBV4-1 | TRBD1 | TRBJ2-1 | -
CASSKGSNQPQHF | TGTGCCAGCAGCAAGGGTAGCAATCAGCCCCAGCATTTT | TRBV11-1 | - | TRBJ1-5 | -
CATSLGSEAFF | TGTGCCACCAGCCTGGGATCTGAAGCTTTCTTT | TRBV6-4 | - | TRBJ1-1 | once
CASSLFQGMSSYNSPLHF | TGTGCCAGCAGCTTATTCCAGGGAATGAGCTCCTATAATTCACCCCTCCACTTT | TRBV7-9 | - | TRBJ1-6 | -
CASNRGGGHTQYF | TGTGCCAGCAACCGGGGGGGAGGTCATACGCAGTATTTT | TRBV14 | TRBD2 | TRBJ2-3 | -
CSVDRGLYNEQFF | TGCAGCGTGGACAGGGGGCTGTACAATGAGCAGTTCTTC | TRBV29-1 | TRBD1 | TRBJ2-1 | -
CASSSGRLYSYEQYF | TGTGCCAGCAGCTCCGGACGCCTCTATTCCTACGAGCAGTACTTC | TRBV5-6 | - | TRBJ2-7 | -